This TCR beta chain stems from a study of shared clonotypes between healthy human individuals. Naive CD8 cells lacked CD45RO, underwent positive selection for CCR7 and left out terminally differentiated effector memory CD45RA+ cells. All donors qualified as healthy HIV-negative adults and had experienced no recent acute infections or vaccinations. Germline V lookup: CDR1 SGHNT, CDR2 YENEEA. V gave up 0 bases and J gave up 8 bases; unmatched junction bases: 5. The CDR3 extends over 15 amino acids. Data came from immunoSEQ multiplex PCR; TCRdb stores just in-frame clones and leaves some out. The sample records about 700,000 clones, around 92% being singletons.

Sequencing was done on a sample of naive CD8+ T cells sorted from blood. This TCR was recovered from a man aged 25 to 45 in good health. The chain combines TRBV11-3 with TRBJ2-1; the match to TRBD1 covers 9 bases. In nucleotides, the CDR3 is TGTGCCAGCAGCTTAGAGAGCCGGGACAGGGATGAGCAGTTCTTC. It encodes CASSLESRDRDEQFF.